A single count supports the clone carrying this TCR beta chain. Amplified TCR beta CDR3 regions came from RNA transcripts. The TCR CDR3 first-round RT-PCR relied on the HTBI primer set. Each CDR3 protein gets one entry after TCRdb re-called the multiplex PCR reads with MiXCR. The sample lists some 770,000 distinct CDR3 sequences; about a sixth were seen once. CDR1 and CDR2 from the germline V gene are SQVTM and ANQGSEA. This CDR3 has 14 amino acids. Trimming cost V 1 base and J 0 bases, with 4 bases left between them. Hyperthyroidism, newly diagnosed and lasting under 2 months, affected patients aged 18 to 65. This entry belongs to a study of T cells in Graves' hyperthyroidism and ophthalmopathy.

V usage is TRBV29-1 and J usage is TRBJ2-6; D gene unclear. Material for sequencing was blood. This clonotype originated in a man aged 18 to 29 with Graves' hyperthyroidism. The CDR3 DNA sequence: TGCAGCGTTGAAGCGGGCTCTGGGGCCAACGTCCTGACTTTC. Its translation is CSVEAGSGANVLTF.